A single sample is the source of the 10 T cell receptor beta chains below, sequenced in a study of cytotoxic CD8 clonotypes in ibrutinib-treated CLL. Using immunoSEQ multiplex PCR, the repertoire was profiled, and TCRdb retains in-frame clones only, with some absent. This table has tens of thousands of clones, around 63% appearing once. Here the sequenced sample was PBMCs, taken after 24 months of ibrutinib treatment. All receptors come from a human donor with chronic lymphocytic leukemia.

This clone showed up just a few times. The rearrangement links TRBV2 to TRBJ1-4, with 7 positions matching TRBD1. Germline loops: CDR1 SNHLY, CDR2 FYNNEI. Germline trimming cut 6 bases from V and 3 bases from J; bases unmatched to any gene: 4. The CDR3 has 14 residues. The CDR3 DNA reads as TGTGCCAGCAGACAGGGGAGGGCTAATGAAAAACTGTTTTTT. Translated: CASRQGRANEKLFF.

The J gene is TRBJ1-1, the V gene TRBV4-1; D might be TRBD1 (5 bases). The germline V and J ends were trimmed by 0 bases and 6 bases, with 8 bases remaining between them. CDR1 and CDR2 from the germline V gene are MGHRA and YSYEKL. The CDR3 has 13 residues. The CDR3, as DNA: TGCGCCAGCAGCCAAGATTGGGGGTCTGAAGCTTTCTTT. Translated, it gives CASSQDWGSEAFF.

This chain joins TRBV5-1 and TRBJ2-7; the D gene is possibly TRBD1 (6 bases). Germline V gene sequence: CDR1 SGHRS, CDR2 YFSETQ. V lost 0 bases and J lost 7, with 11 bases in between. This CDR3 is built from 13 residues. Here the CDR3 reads CASSLVGRGEQYF. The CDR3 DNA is TGCGCCAGCAGCTTGGTCGGCAGGGGAGAGCAGTACTTC. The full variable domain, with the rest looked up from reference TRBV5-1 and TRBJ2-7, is KAGVTQTPRYLIKTRGQQVTLSCSPISGHRSVSWYQQTPGQGLQFLFEYFSETQRNKGNFPGRFSGRQFSNSRSEMNVSTLELGDSALYLCASSLVGRGEQYFGPGTRLTVT.

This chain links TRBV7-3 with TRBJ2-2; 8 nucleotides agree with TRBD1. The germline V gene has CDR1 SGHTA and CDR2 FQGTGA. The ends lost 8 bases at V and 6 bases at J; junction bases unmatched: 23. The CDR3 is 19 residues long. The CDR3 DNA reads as TGTGCCAGCGCCAAGCGGAACCCTCAGACAGGGGATAGTGCCGGGGAGCTGTTTTTT. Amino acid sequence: CASAKRNPQTGDSAGELFF.

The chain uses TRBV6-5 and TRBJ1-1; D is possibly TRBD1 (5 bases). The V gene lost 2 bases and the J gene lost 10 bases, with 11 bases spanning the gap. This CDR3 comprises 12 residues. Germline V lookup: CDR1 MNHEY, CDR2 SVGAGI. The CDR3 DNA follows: TGTGCCAGCAGTTACATGGGGGGAACAGCTTTCTTT. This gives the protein CASSYMGGTAFF.

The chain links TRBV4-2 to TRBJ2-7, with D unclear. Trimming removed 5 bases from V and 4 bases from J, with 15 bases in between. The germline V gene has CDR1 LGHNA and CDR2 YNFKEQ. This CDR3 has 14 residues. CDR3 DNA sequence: TGTGCCAGCAGCTTGGGGTCCGGCGGATACGAGCAGTACTTC. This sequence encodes CASSLGSGGYEQYF.

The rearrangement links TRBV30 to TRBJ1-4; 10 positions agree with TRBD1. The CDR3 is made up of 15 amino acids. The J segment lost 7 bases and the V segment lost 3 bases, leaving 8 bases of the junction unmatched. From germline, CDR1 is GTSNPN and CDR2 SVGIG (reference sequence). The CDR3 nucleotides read TGTGCCTGGAGCATCGGGACAGGGGAAGGTGAAAAACTGTTTTTT. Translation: CAWSIGTGEGEKLFF. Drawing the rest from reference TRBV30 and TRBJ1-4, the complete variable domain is SQTIHQWPATLVQPVGSPLSLECTVEGTSNPNLYWYRQAAGRGLQLLFYSVGIGQISSEVPQNLSASRPQDRQFILSSKKLLLSDSGFYLCAWSIGTGEGEKLFFGSGTQLSVL.

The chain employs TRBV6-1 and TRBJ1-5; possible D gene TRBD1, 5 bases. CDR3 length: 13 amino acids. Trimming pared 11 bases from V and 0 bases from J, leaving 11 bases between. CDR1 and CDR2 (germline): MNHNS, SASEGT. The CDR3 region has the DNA TGTGCCGCAGCGGGGCGTAGCAATCAGCCCCAGCATTTT. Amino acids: CAAAGRSNQPQHF.

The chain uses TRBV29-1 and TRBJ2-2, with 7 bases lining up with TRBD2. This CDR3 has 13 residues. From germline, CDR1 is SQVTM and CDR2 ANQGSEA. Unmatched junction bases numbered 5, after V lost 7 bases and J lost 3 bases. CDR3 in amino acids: CSGGGWDTGELFF. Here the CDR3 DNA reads TGCAGCGGCGGGGGATGGGACACCGGGGAGCTGTTTTTT.

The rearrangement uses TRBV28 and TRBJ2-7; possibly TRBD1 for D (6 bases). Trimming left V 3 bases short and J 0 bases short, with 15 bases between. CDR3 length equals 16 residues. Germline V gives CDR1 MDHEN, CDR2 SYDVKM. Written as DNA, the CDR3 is TGTGCCAGCAGTTTTCGGGGTGTCAGGGGCTCCTACGAGCAGTACTTC. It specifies CASSFRGVRGSYEQYF.